This T cell receptor beta chain is from a study of cytomegalovirus exposure and HLA in healthy donors. This clone occurred a few times. Its antigen is not known. This CDR3 is built from 15 residues. V was shortened by 4 bases and J by 5 bases, with 18 bases between the two germline ends. Germline CDR1 reads SNHLY; CDR2 reads FYNNEI. Overall study findings and caveats: Many donors shared some public TCRs, even though most TCR sequences were rare. Later on, analysis showed that most CMV-associated TCR beta chains appeared to be HLA-restricted. The presence/absence work took it that sequencing depth was about the same across donors.

Use of 60 Vbeta and 13 Jbeta primers characterized the PCR. Profiled with immunoSEQ multiplex PCR; TCRdb holds only in-frame clones, not every one. This table has 100,000 to 150,000 clones, 77% appearing once. Material: PBMCs. The origin of this receptor is a woman aged 40-49 years in good health and CMV-seropositive. This chain joins TRBV2 and TRBJ2-7, with D possibly matching TRBD2 (7 bases). CDR3 sequence (DNA): TGTGCCAGCAGTGTCGTGCGGGGGCCAGGTCACGAGCAGTACTTC. Protein sequence: CASSVVRGPGHEQYF.